What follows are 24 T cell receptor beta chains derived from one specimen sequenced in a study of T cells in Graves' hyperthyroidism and ophthalmopathy (dated by TCRdb to 2018 to 2020). The method was multiplex PCR. Instrument on record: Illumina HiSeq 2000. TCR beta CDR3 regions were amplified from RNA transcripts. A first-round RT-PCR of the TCR CDR3 used the HTBI primer set with the Qiagen OneStep RT-PCR kit. TCRdb's own reprocessing of the public reads used fastp at Q25 and MiXCR and kept productive beta chains. Rows matching on CDR3 protein sequence are summarized as one entry with the most common DNA and genes. Recorded for this sample are 460,000 or so distinct CDR3 sequences; approximately 15% of them occurred a single time. The ten largest clones take up around 17% of the sample. Sequenced material: blood. The origin of the receptors is a woman aged 18-35 years with Graves' hyperthyroidism.

This clonotype was seen at least ten times. This sequence joins TRBV2 and TRBJ1-1; maybe TRBD1 (6 bases). The CDR3 runs to 12 residues. Between the trimmed V and J ends, which lost 8 bases and 10 bases, there was a span of 17 bases. Germline V CDR1 and CDR2: SNHLY, FYNNEI. The CDR3 DNA reads TGTGCCAGCTCTACAGGGTTTCACGCAGCTTTCTTT. The encoded protein is CASSTGFHAAFF.

This clonotype was recorded many times. This chain connects TRBV7-3 to TRBJ2-5; 9 bases line up with TRBD2. The CDR3 length is 14 residues. Germline lookup yields CDR1 SGHTA and CDR2 FQGTGA. Losses at the gene ends were 5 bases for V and 2 bases for J; bases not matched to a gene: 3. The CDR3 sequence: CASSVSGGQETQYF. As DNA, the CDR3 is TGTGCCAGCAGCGTTAGCGGGGGTCAAGAGACCCAGTACTTC.

The chain is built from TRBV12-3 or TRBV12-4 and TRBJ2-3; D is unclear. Trimming shortened V by 2 bases and J by 1 base, and 10 bases separated the two germline ends. The CDR3 runs 15 residues. The DNA for the CDR3 is TGTGCCAGCAGTTTAAGTGGCTGGGGCACAGATACGCAGTATTTT. This encodes CASSLSGWGTDTQYF.

This chain links TRBV4-1 with TRBJ2-5; D uncertain. Germline V gene lookup returns CDR1 MGHRA and CDR2 YSYEKL. The length of the CDR3 is 14 residues. Trimming stripped 4 bases from V and 5 bases from J, with 14 bases between. The CDR3 loop reads CASSREARVETQYF. The CDR3 DNA reads TGCGCCAGCAGCCGTGAGGCCCGCGTGGAGACCCAGTACTTC.

This clonotype has a count of ten or more. The chain combines TRBV5-1 with TRBJ1-2; TRBD1 matches 11 bases. V was clipped by 6 bases and J by 6 bases; unmatched bases: 7. CDR1 is SGHRS and CDR2 is YFSETQ in the germline V gene. The CDR3 consists of 14 residues. In nucleotides, the CDR3 is TGCGCCAGCAACCCCGGACAGGGGGCGAATGGCTACACCTTC. The encoded protein is CASNPGQGANGYTF.

V is TRBV12-3 or TRBV12-4 and J is TRBJ1-1, with D possibly being TRBD1 (5 bases). V dropped 4 bases and J dropped 1 base, with 10 bases sitting between them. The CDR3 has 14 residues. DNA for the CDR3: TGTGCCAGCAGTTCGGGACCGAAGAACACTGAAGCTTTCTTT. Its protein product is CASSSGPKNTEAFF.

Only a few counts were recorded for this clonotype. This chain uses TRBV5-1 with TRBJ2-2; D is unresolved. The V end lost 6 bases, the J end lost 0 bases, and 9 bases lay between the germline ends. Germline V gene lookup returns CDR1 SGHRS and CDR2 YFSETQ. This CDR3 is 14 amino acids long. DNA of the CDR3: TGCGCCAGCACCACCGGCGCGAACACCGGGGAGCTGTTTTTT. It is translated as CASTTGANTGELFF.

Worth noting for this clonotype: A much larger clone differs from this one at a single base, so this may be a read error. The CDR3 nucleotides read TGTGCCAGCAGCCAAGATCCCAGAAACACCATGTATTTT. It translates to CASSQDPRNTMYF. The chain joins TRBV3-1 to TRBJ1-3; D remains ambiguous. Germline assignment: CDR1 LGHDT and CDR2 YNNKEL (reference sequence). This CDR3 is 13 amino acids long.

A remark on this clonotype: A read error may be the cause here, since a much bigger clone is one base away. The chain joins TRBV10-3 to TRBJ2-7; 7 nucleotides agree with TRBD2. The CDR3 spans 17 residues. The germline V gene encodes CDR1 ENHRY and CDR2 SYGVKD. Here the CDR3 DNA reads TGTGCCATCAGTGGGCCCCGGGGAGGGCCTGGGACCTACGAGCAGTGCTTC. Amino acid sequence: CAISGPRGGPGTYEQCF.

This clonotype was recorded many times. The chain uses TRBV6-1 and TRBJ2-7, with 8 bases aligning to TRBD2. This CDR3 spans 16 amino acids. The germline CDR1 and CDR2 sequences are MNHNS and SASEGT. With 2 bases clipped from V and 7 bases from J, the junction kept 13 bases outside the gene matches. In DNA, the CDR3 is TGTGCCAGCAGTGAACGTCTTAGCGGGATCGGCCAGGAGCAGTACGTC. It is translated as CASSERLSGIGQEQYV.

This clonotype was seen at least ten times. V is TRBV15 and J is TRBJ1-1; tentatively, D is TRBD1 (6 bases). V lost 0 bases, J lost 9 bases, and 14 bases lay in between. Looked up from germline, CDR1 is LNHNV and CDR2 is YYDKDF (reference sequence). The CDR3 is 14 amino acids. In DNA form, the CDR3 reads TGTGCCACCAGCAGAGATTCGGACAGAGTAAAAGCTTTCTTT. Translating it yields CATSRDSDRVKAFF.

The V gene is TRBV20-1, the J gene TRBJ2-1, with TRBD2 identical over 8 bases. With 5 bases clipped from V and 3 bases from J, the junction kept 9 bases outside the gene matches. The CDR3 is 15 residues long. The germline V gene encodes CDR1 DFQATT and CDR2 SNEGSKA (reference sequence). The DNA for the CDR3 is TGCAGTGCTCCCCGCGCGACTAGCGTCTACAATGAGCAGTTCTTC. As protein: CSAPRATSVYNEQFF.

For this clonotype: A much larger clone lies one base from this, so it may be a read error. CDR3 protein: CASTVQGSNQPQHF. DNA for the CDR3: TGTGCCAGTACGGTACAGGGAAGTAATCAGCCCCAGCATTTT. This chain uses TRBV19 with TRBJ1-5; tentatively, D is TRBD1 (6 bases). Trimming shortened V by 7 bases and J by 4 bases, and 14 bases separated the two germline ends. Looked up from germline, CDR1 is LNHDA and CDR2 is SQIVND (reference sequence). The CDR3 consists of 14 residues.

This clonotype has a count of ten or more. The rearrangement links TRBV11-3 to TRBJ2-1; TRBD2 matches at 9 bases. The CDR3 consists of 15 residues. Germline loops: CDR1 SGHNT, CDR2 YENEEA. J was trimmed by 4 bases and V by 7 bases; bases with no gene match: 8. Written as DNA, the CDR3 is TGTGCCAGCAACTCCGGGACTAGCTTTTACAATGAGCAGTTCTTC. Residues: CASNSGTSFYNEQFF.

This clonotype appeared many times. The CDR3 here is CSARGGLAVSYNEQFF. The CDR3 DNA sequence: TGCAGTGCCAGGGGAGGACTAGCTGTGTCCTACAATGAGCAGTTCTTC. J is TRBJ2-1 and V is TRBV20-1; 8 bases map to TRBD2. The CDR3 totals 16 residues. With 6 bases clipped from V and 1 base from J, the junction kept 11 bases outside the gene matches. Germline lookup yields CDR1 DFQATT and CDR2 SNEGSKA (reference sequence).

This clonotype was recorded at least ten times. The chain combines TRBV27 with TRBJ1-5, with D possibly TRBD1 on 5 matching bases. The CDR3 consists of 15 residues. V lost 7 bases and J 1 base, leaving 14 bases between the germline ends. Germline CDR1 reads MNHEY; CDR2 reads SMNVEV (reference sequence). The CDR3 nucleotides read TGTGCCAGCACGCTATCAGGGATAAGCAATCAGCCCCAGCATTTT. Residues: CASTLSGISNQPQHF.

This clonotype was recorded at least ten times. The rearrangement joins TRBV2 to TRBJ2-7; D remains ambiguous. V gave up 7 bases and J gave up 2 bases, with 3 bases separating them. The CDR3 sequence is 10 residues long. CDR1 and CDR2 from the germline V gene are SNHLY and FYNNEI. For the CDR3, the DNA is TGTGCCAGCAACCCCTACGAGCAGTACTTC. This gives the protein CASNPYEQYF.

This clonotype has ten or more counts. This chain links TRBV11-1 with TRBJ2-7; a possible D gene is TRBD1 (5 bases). The germline V gene has CDR1 SGHAT and CDR2 FQDESV (reference sequence). The CDR3 consists of 14 residues. V dropped 1 base and J dropped 5 bases, with 12 bases sitting between them. The CDR3 nucleotides read TGTGCCAGCAGCTTAGAGCCGACAGCAGACGAGCAGTACGTC. Protein product: CASSLEPTADEQYV.

J is TRBJ2-3 and V is TRBV3-1; D is possibly TRBD2 (6 bases). V was pared by 0 bases and J by 2 bases, with 12 bases between. The CDR3 consists of 16 residues. Looked up from germline, CDR1 is LGHDT and CDR2 is YNNKEL (reference sequence). In DNA, the CDR3 is TGTGCCAGCAGCCAAGATCGGAAGGGACTCACAGATACGCAGTATTTT. Encoded protein: CASSQDRKGLTDTQYF.

This clonotype was observed many times. This rearrangement joins TRBV28 to TRBJ2-5; 14 positions agree with TRBD2. J lost 3 bases, V lost 5 bases, and 5 bases had no gene match. The CDR3 length is 16 residues. Germline-derived CDR1 and CDR2 are MDHEN and SYDVKM. DNA for the CDR3: TGTGCCAGCAGTCCCCGACTAGCGGGAGGGGAAGAGACCCAGTACTTC. Protein product: CASSPRLAGGEETQYF.

This clonotype was detected ten times or more. The chain recombines TRBV12-3 or TRBV12-4 with TRBJ1-2; D not resolved. The CDR3 spans 14 residues. V was cut by 0 bases and J by 4 bases, with 9 bases left in between. CDR3: CASSLAPEGYGYTF. The CDR3 DNA reads TGTGCCAGCAGTTTAGCCCCAGAAGGCTATGGCTACACCTTC.

This clonotype was detected many times. The chain combines TRBV20-1 with TRBJ2-1; D gene unclear. The CDR3 is 18 amino acids. Germline V gene sequence: CDR1 DFQATT, CDR2 SNEGSKA (reference sequence). Trimming took 5 bases from V and 0 from J, leaving 23 bases between them. The CDR3 sequence: CSAFPPRRRASSYNEQFF. CDR3 nucleotides: TGCAGTGCTTTTCCCCCCCGTCGCCGGGCTAGCTCCTACAATGAGCAGTTCTTC.

This clonotype was counted between two and nine times. DNA for the CDR3: TGTGCCAGCAGCACGTACGGTAATGAAAAACTGTTTTTT. This encodes CASSTYGNEKLFF. The V call is TRBV7-9, the J call TRBJ1-4; D gene uncertain. The CDR3 extends over 13 amino acids. Trimming pared 5 bases from V and 4 bases from J, leaving 8 bases between. Germline CDR1 and CDR2: SEHNR and FQNEAQ (reference sequence).

This clonotype has a handful of counts. A much more abundant neighbour one base away suggests this may be a read error. This chain uses TRBV12-3 or TRBV12-4 with TRBJ2-1; D gene ambiguous. The end of the DNA aligns better with TRBJ2-7, so the J call may be wrong. The CDR3 runs 13 residues. The CDR3 here is CASIESSYNEQYF. DNA for the CDR3: TGTGCCAGCATCGAGAGCTCCTACAATGAGCAGTACTTC.